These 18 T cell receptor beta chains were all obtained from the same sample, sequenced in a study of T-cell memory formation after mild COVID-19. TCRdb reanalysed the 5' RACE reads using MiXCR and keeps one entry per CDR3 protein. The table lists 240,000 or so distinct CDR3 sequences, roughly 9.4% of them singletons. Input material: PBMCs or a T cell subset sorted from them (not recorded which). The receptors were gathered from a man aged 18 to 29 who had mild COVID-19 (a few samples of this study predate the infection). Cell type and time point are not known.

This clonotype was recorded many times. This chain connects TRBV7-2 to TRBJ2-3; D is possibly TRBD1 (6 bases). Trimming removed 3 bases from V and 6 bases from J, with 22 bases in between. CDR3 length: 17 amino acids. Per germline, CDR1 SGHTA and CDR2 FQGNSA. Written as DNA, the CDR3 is TGTGCCAGCAGCTTGGCCCCGGGACATTGGATGTCCGATACGCAGTATTTT. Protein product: CASSLAPGHWMSDTQYF.

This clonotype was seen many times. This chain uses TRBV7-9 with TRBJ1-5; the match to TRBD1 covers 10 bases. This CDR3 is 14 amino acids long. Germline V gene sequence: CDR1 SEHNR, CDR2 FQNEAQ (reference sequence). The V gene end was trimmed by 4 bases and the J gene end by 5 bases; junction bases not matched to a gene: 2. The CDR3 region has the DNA TGTGCCAGCAGCTCTGGACAGGGGGATCAGCCCCAGCATTTT. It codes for CASSSGQGDQPQHF.

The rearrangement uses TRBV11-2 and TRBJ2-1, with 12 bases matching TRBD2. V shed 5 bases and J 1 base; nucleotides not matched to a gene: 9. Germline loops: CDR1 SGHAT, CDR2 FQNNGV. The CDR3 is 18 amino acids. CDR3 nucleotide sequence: TGTGCCAGCAGCCCCACCCTCCTAGCGGGGGGGTCCTACAATGAGCAGTTCTTC. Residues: CASSPTLLAGGSYNEQFF.

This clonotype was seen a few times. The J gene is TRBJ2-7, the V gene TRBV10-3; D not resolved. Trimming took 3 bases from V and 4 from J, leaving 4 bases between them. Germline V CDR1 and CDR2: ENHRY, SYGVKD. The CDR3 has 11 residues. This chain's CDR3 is CAISDGYEQYF. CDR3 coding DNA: TGTGCCATCAGTGATGGGTACGAGCAGTACTTC.

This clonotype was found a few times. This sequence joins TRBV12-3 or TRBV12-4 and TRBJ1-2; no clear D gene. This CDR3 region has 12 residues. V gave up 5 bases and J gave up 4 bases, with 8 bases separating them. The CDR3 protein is CASSTMGYGYTF. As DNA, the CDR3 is TGTGCCAGCAGTACCATGGGCTATGGCTACACCTTC.

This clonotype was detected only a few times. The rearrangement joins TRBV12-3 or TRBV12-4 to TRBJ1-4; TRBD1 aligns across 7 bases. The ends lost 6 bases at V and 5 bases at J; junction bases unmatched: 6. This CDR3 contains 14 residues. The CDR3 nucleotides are TGTGCCAGCAGCAGGGACAGAAGAAATGAAAAACTGTTTTTT. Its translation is CASSRDRRNEKLFF.

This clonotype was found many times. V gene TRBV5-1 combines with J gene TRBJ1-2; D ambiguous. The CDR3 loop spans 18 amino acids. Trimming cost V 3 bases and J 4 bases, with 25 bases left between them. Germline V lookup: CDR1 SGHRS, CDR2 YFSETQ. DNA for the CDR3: TGCGCCAGCAGCTCTCTCTCCGGGGAAGCGTCTACGGGCTATGGCTACACCTTC. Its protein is CASSSLSGEASTGYGYTF.

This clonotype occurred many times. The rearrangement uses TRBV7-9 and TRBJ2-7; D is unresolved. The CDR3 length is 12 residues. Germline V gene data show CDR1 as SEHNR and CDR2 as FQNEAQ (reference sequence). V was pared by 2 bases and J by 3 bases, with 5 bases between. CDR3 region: CASSLYSYEQYF. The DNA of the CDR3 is TGTGCCAGCAGCTTATACAGCTACGAGCAGTACTTC.

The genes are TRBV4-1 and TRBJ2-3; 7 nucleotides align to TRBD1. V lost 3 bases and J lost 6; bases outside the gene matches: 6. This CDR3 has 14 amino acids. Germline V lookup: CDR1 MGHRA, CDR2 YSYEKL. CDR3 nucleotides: TGCGCCAGCAGCCAGTACAGGGGCAGCGATACGCAGTATTTT. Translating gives CASSQYRGSDTQYF.

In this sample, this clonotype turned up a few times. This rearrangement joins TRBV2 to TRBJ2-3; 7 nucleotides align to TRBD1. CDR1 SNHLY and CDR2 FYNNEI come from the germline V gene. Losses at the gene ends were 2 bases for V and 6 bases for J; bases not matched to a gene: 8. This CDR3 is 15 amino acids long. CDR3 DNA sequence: TGTGCCAGCAGTGAAATGTGGCGGACAGGCGATACGCAGTATTTT. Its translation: CASSEMWRTGDTQYF.

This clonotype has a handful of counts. The CDR3, as DNA: TGTGCCAGCAGTGGACAGGCTAACTATGGCTACACCTTC. It specifies CASSGQANYGYTF. This chain uses TRBV12-3 or TRBV12-4 with TRBJ1-2, with TRBD1 matching 7 bases. Trimming removed 5 bases from V and 0 bases from J; junction bases left unmatched: 0. The CDR3 contains 13 residues.

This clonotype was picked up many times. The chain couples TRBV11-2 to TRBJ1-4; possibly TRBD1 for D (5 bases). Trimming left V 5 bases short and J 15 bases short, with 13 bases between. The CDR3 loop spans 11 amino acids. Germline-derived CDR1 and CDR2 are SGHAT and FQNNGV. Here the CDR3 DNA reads TGTGCCAGCAGCCCGGGACGGGATTTGTTTTTT. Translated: CASSPGRDLFF.

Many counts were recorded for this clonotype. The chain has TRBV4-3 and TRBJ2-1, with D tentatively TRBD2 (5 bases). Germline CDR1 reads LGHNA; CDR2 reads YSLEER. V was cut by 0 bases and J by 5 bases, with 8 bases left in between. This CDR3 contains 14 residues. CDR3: CASSQEAGDNEQFF. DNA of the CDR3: TGCGCCAGCAGCCAAGAGGCCGGGGACAATGAGCAGTTCTTC.

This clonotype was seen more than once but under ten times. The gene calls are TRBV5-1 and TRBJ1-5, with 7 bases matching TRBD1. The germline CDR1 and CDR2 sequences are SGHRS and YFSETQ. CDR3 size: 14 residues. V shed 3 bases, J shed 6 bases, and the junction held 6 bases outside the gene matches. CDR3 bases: TGCGCCAGCAGCTCCGACAGGGCCCGTCAGCCCCAGCATTTT. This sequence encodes CASSSDRARQPQHF.

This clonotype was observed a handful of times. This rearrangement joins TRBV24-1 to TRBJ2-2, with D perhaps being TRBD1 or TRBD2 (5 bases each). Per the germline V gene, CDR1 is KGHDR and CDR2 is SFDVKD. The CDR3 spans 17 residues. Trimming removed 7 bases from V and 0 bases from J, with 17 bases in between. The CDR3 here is CATRPSTGRANTGELFF. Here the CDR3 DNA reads TGTGCCACCAGACCTTCGACGGGGCGAGCGAACACCGGGGAGCTGTTTTTT.

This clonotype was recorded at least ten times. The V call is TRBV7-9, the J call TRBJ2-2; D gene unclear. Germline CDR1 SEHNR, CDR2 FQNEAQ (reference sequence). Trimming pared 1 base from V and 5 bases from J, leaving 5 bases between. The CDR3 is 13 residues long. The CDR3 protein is CASSLGGTGELFF. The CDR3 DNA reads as TGTGCCAGCAGCTTAGGTGGGACCGGGGAGCTGTTTTTT. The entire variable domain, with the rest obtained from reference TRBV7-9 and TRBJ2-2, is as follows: DTGVSQNPRHKITKRGQNVTFRCDPISEHNRLYWYRQTLGQGPEFLTYFQNEAQLEKSRLLSDRFSAERPKGSFSTLEIQRTEQGDSAMYLCASSLGGTGELFFGEGSRLTVL.

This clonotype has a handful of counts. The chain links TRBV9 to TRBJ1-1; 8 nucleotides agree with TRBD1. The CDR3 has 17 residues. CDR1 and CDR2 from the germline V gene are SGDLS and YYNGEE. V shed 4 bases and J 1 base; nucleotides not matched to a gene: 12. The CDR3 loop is CASSPRLPGTGNTEAFF. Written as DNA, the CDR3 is TGTGCCAGCAGCCCACGCCTCCCAGGGACAGGGAACACTGAAGCTTTCTTT. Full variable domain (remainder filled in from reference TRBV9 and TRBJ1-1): DSGVTQTPKHLITATGQRVTLRCSPRSGDLSVYWYQQSLDQGLQFLIQYYNGEERAKGNILERFSAQQFPDLHSELNLSSLELGDSALYFCASSPRLPGTGNTEAFFGQGTRLTVV.

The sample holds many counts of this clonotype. The CDR3 loop reads CASSLVVGAGDTQYF. The CDR3 nucleotides are TGTGCCAGCAGCTTAGTTGTCGGGGCGGGGGATACGCAGTATTTT. The chain links TRBV7-2 to TRBJ2-3, with D tentatively TRBD2 (6 bases). The CDR3 spans 15 residues. With 1 base removed from V and 6 bases from J, the gap between germline ends came to 14 bases. Germline V gives CDR1 SGHTA, CDR2 FQGNSA.